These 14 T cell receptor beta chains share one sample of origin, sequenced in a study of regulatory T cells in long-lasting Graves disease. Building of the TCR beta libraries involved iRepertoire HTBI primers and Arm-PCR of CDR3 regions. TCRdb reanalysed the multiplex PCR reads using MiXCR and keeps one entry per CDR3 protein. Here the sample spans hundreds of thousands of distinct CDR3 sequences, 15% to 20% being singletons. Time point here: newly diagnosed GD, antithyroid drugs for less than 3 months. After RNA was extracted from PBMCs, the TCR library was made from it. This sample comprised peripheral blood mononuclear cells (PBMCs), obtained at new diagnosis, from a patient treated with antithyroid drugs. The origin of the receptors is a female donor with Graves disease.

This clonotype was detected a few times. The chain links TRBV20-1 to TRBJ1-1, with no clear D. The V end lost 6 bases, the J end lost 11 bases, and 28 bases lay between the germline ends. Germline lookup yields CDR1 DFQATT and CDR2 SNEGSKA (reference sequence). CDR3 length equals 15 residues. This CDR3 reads CSAPRWEETTGLAFF. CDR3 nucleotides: TGCAGTGCCCCCCGATGGGAGGAGACAACCGGGCTGGCTTTCTTT.

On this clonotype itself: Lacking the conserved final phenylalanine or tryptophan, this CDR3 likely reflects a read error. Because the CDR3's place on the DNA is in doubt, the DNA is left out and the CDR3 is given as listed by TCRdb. CDR3 protein: CASSADRNL. The J gene is TRBJ1-1, the V gene TRBV2; no check of the table's D call, TRBD1, against the DNA was made. Counting both end residues, the CDR3 totals 9 amino acids. The germline V gene has CDR1 SNHLY and CDR2 FYNNEI.

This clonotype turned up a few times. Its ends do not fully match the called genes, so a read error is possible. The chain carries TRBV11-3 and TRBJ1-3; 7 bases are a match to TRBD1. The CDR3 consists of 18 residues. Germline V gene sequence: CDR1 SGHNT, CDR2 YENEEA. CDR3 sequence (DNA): TGTGCCAGCAGCTTGAGGACCCCGGGACAGACCTCTGGAGACACCATATATTTT. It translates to CASSLRTPGQTSGDTIYF.

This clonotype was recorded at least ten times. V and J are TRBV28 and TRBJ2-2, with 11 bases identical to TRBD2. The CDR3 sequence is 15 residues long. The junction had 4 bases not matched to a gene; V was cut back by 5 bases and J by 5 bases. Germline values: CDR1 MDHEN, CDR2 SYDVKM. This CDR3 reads CASSATSGRTGELFF. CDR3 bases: TGTGCCAGCAGTGCTACTAGCGGGAGAACCGGGGAGCTGTTTTTT.

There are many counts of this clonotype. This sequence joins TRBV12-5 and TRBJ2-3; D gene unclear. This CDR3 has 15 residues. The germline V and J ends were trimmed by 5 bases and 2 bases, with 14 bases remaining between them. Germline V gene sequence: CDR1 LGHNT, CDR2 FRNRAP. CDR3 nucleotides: TGTGCTAGTGGTCCGCCGGGCCCCTCCACAGATACGCAGTATTTT. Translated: CASGPPGPSTDTQYF.

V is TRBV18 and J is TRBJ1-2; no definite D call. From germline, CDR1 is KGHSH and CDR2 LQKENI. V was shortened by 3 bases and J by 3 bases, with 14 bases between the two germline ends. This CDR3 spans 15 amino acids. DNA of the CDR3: TGTGCCAGCTCACCTTCATGGGCGTTGTACTATGGCTACACCTTC. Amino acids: CASSPSWALYYGYTF.

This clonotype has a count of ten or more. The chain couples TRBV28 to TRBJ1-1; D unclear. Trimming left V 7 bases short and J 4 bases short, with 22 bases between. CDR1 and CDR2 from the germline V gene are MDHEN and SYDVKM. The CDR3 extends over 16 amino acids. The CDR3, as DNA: TGTGCCAGCAAAATAGATGGGAGGGCCGTAGGCACTGAAGCTTTCTTT. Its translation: CASKIDGRAVGTEAFF. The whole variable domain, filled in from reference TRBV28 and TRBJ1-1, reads DVKVTQSSRYLVKRTGEKVFLECVQDMDHENMFWYRQDPGLGLRLIYFSYDVKMKEKGDIPEGYSVSREKKERFSLILESASTNQTSMYLCASKIDGRAVGTEAFFGQGTRLTVV.

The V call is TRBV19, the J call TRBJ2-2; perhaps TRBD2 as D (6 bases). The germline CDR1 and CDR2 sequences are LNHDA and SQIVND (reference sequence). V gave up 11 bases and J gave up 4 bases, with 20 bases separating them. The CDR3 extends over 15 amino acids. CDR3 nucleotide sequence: TGTGCCTCAACCCGGGGTAGCGGAGGCACCGGGGAGCTGTTTTTT. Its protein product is CASTRGSGGTGELFF.

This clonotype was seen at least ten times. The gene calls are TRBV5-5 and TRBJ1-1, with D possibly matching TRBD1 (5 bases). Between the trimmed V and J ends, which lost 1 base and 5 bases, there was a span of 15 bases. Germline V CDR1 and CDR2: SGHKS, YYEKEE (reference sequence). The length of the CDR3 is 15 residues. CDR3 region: CASSLWDGGGTEAFF. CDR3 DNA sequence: TGTGCCAGCAGCTTGTGGGATGGCGGGGGAACTGAAGCTTTCTTT.

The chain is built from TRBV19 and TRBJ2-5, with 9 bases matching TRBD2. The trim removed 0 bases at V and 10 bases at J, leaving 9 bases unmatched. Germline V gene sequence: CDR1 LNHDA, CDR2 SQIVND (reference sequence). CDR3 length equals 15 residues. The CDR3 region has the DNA TGTGCCAGTAGTATAGATAGGGTAGCGGGAGATAGCCAGTACTTC. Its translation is CASSIDRVAGDSQYF.

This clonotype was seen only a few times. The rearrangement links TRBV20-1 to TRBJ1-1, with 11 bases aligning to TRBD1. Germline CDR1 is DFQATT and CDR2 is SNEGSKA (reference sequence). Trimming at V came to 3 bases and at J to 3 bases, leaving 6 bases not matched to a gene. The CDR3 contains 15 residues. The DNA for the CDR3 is TGCAGTGCTAGGTTTACGGACAGGGGGCACACTGAAGCTTTCTTT. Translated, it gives CSARFTDRGHTEAFF.

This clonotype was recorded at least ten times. The CDR3 loop reads CASSLASGGGEPQHF. The CDR3 DNA follows: TGCGCCAGCAGCTTGGCCTCAGGTGGGGGGGAGCCCCAGCATTTT. V and J are TRBV5-1 and TRBJ1-5, with D possibly matching TRBD1 (5 bases). Germline CDR1 reads SGHRS; CDR2 reads YFSETQ. The ends were cut back, 0 bases at V and 8 bases at J, with 15 bases in the middle. CDR3 length equals 15 residues.

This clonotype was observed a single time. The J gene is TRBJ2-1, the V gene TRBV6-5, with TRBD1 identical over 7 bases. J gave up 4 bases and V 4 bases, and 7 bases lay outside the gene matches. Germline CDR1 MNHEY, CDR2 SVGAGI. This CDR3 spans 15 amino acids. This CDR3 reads CASSSAGQVYNEQFF. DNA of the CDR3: TGTGCCAGCAGTTCCGCCGGACAGGTGTACAATGAGCAGTTCTTC.

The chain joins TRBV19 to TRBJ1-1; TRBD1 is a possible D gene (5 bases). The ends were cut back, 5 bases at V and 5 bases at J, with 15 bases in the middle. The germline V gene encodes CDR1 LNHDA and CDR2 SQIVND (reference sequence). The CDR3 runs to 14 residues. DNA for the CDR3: TGTGCCAGTAGTGGCCCTGAGGGACGGACTGAAGCTTTCTTT. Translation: CASSGPEGRTEAFF.